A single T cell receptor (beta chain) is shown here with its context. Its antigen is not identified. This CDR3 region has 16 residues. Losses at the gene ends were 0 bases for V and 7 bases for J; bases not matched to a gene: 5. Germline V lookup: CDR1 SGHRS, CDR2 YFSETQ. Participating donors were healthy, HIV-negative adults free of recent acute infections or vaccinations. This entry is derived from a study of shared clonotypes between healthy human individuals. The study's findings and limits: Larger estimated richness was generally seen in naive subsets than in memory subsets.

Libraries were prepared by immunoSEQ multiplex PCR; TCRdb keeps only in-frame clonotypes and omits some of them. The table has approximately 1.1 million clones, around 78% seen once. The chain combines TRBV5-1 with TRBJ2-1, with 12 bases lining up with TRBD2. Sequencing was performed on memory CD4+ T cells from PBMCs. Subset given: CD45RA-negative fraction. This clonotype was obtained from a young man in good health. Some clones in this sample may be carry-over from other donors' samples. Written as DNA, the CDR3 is TGCGCCAGCAGCTTGGGGGGACTAGCGGGTACGAATGAGCAGTTCTTC. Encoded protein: CASSLGGLAGTNEQFF.